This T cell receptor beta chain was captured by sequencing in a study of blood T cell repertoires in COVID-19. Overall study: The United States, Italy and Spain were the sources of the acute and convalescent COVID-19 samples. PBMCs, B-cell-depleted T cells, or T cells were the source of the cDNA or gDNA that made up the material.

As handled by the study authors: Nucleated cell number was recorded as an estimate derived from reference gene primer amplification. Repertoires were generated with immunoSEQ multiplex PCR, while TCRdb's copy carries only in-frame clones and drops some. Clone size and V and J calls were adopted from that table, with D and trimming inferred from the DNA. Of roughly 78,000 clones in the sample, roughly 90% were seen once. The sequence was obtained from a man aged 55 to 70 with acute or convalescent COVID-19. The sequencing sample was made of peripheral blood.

The CDR3 DNA follows: TGTGCCAGCAGACGGACTAGCGGCAATGAGCAGTTCTTC. This gives the protein CASRRTSGNEQFF. The V gene is TRBV7-9, the J gene TRBJ2-1; 10 nucleotides align to TRBD2. The ends lost 6 bases at V and 6 bases at J; junction bases unmatched: 2. This CDR3 is 13 amino acids long. Germline V gene sequence: CDR1 SEHNR, CDR2 FQNEAQ (reference sequence).